The T cell receptor (beta chain) described here comes from a study of OX40 agonist ivuxolimab in advanced cancers. Turning to this clone: Its antigen is still unknown.

Study-level results: Dose levels from 0.1 to 3.0 mg/kg saw CD4+ and CD8+ blood T cells expand clonally by week 6. Some of the lowest clonal expansion was seen in partial responders at 0.1-3.0 mg/kg.

The germline CDR1 and CDR2 sequences are SGHTA and FQGTGA. V lost 7 bases and J 7 bases, leaving 16 bases between the germline ends. The CDR3 length is 14 residues. Clones were read by immunoSEQ multiplex PCR, and TCRdb kept only the in-frame ones, dropping some. Here the sample spans tens of thousands of clones, 75% to 90% being singletons. The source of this sequence is an adult with an advanced solid tumor such as melanoma, head and neck, liver or kidney cancer. The source was CD4+ or CD8+ T cells sorted from blood, collected in a trial of the OX40 agonist ivuxolimab. The V gene is TRBV7-3, the J gene TRBJ2-2; D not certain. CDR3 in amino acids: CASNTGSMGGELFF. The CDR3 DNA sequence: TGTGCCAGCAACACTGGATCAATGGGCGGGGAGCTGTTTTTT.